This T cell receptor (beta chain) was observed in a study of human T cells and chemical hapten exposure. The overall study: In the sensitization step, 2% DPC was placed on roughly 2 cm by roughly 2 cm of upper inner arm skin.

This sample's time point: patch test 3, about 24 weeks after DPC sensitization. The sample's treatment: therapeutic diphenylcyclopropenone sensitization with weekly scalp DPC. Total RNA extraction was carried out from unfractionated whole blood. Study-level results: It was expanded TCRs that formed significantly more large CDR3 similarity clusters than controls did.

The CDR3 loop spans 12 amino acids. From germline, CDR1 is DFQATT and CDR2 SNEGSKA (reference sequence). V trimming: 5 bases; J trimming: 3 bases; junction bases outside the gene matches: 4. This clonotype occurred a few times. Antigen: not known. Original data processing: Sample TCR counts, which ranged from about 20,000 to 750,000, had a median of approximately 100,000. MiXCR, run by TCRdb on the RACE reads, gives a single entry per CDR3 protein. It is TCRdb's table, rather than the study itself, that gives the V and J calls and clone size. The profile shows roughly 97,000 distinct CDR3 sequences, 25% to 30% of them singletons.

The chain combines TRBV20-1 with TRBJ2-7; 7 bases agree with TRBD2. The sequencing used whole blood, collected in connection with sensitization to the hapten diphenylcyclopropenone (DPC). This clonotype was sampled from a man aged 40-49 years with alopecia areata. Some clones in this sample may be carry-over from other donors' samples. The CDR3 coding sequence is TGCAGTGCTCCTGGACTAGTCTACGAGCAGTACTTC. This codes for CSAPGLVYEQYF.